The 14 T cell receptor beta chains below were found in one sample sequenced in a study of blood T cell repertoires in COVID-19. Sequencing was performed with immunoSEQ multiplex PCR; in TCRdb, only in-frame clones are kept and a portion is missing. The data show 300,000 to 400,000 clones, 85% to 90% seen once. The sample comprised peripheral blood. These receptors were obtained from a woman aged 50 to 60 with active or convalescent COVID-19.

The CDR3 loop reads CASSTQGSNTEAFF. CDR3 in DNA: TGTGCCAGCAGTACGCAGGGGTCGAACACTGAAGCTTTCTTT. The genes are TRBV28 and TRBJ1-1; D may be TRBD1 (6 bases). V shed 5 bases and J shed 1 base, with 11 bases lying between them. Germline CDR1 MDHEN, CDR2 SYDVKM. The CDR3 length is 14 residues.

V is TRBV30 and J is TRBJ1-1; no definite D call. The CDR3 covers 13 residues. Trimming shortened V by 4 bases and J by 3 bases, and 12 bases separated the two germline ends. In germline, CDR1 is GTSNPN, CDR2 SVGIG (reference sequence). In nucleotides, the CDR3 is TGTGCCTGGAAGTCGGGGAGGGACACTGAAGCTTTCTTT. Amino acid sequence: CAWKSGRDTEAFF.

The gene calls are TRBV15 and TRBJ1-4; D is undetermined. V lost 6 bases and J 0 bases, leaving 8 bases between the germline ends. The CDR3 runs 14 residues. Per germline, CDR1 LNHNV and CDR2 YYDKDF (reference sequence). CDR3 bases: TGTGCCACCAGAAGTGGAGCAACTAATGAAAAACTGTTTTTT. It encodes CATRSGATNEKLFF.

The chain joins TRBV2 to TRBJ1-2; perhaps TRBD1 as D (6 bases). CDR3 length: 15 residues. In germline, CDR1 is SNHLY, CDR2 FYNNEI. The V and J ends lost 7 bases and 8 bases respectively, with 23 bases between them. DNA of the CDR3: TGTGCCAGCACCCCAATGGCAGGGGATTCGGGAGGCTACACCTTC. This translates into CASTPMAGDSGGYTF. Full variable domain (remainder filled in from reference TRBV2 and TRBJ1-2): EPEVTQTPSHQVTQMGQEVILRCVPISNHLYFYWYRQILGQKVEFLVSFYNNEISEKSEIFDDQFSVERPDGSNFTLKIRSTKLEDSAMYFCASTPMAGDSGGYTFGSGTRLTVV.

This clone was detected only once. The chain recombines TRBV14 with TRBJ2-2, with 10 positions matching TRBD1. CDR3 length: 17 amino acids. Germline V CDR1 and CDR2: SGHDN, FVKESK. V shed 3 bases, J shed 7 bases, and the junction held 11 bases outside the gene matches. CDR3 coding DNA: TGTGCCAGCAGCCACCACTACGGGACAGGGGTTGACGGGGAGCTGTTTTTT. The encoded protein is CASSHHYGTGVDGELFF.

V gene TRBV6-6 combines with J gene TRBJ1-1, with D hard to call. The CDR3 extends over 12 amino acids. Germline V CDR1 and CDR2: MNHNY, SVGAGI (reference sequence). V lost 5 bases to trimming and J lost 3 bases, with 7 bases between them. The CDR3 spells CASSRTDTEAFF. The CDR3 DNA reads TGTGCCAGCAGTCGGACTGACACTGAAGCTTTCTTT.

The V call is TRBV6-6, the J call TRBJ2-1; D call uncertain. This CDR3 comprises 15 residues. The V gene's germline CDR1 is MNHNY and CDR2 SVGAGI (reference sequence). V gave up 5 bases and J gave up 0 bases, with 11 bases separating them. As DNA, the CDR3 is TGTGCCAGCAGTCCCTTCTCGGGCTCCTACAATGAGCAGTTCTTC. The encoded protein is CASSPFSGSYNEQFF.

The V call is TRBV10-3, the J call TRBJ2-5; 9 nucleotides align to TRBD2. CDR3 size: 15 residues. Germline CDR1 is ENHRY and CDR2 is SYGVKD. J lost 4 bases, V lost 0 bases, and 3 bases had no gene match. For the CDR3, the DNA is TGTGCCATCAGTGAGTCGGCGGGGGGGCTAGAGACCCAGTACTTC. Its protein product is CAISESAGGLETQYF.

This chain joins TRBV4-2 and TRBJ2-1, with TRBD1 matching over 8 bases. The V and J ends lost 2 bases and 0 bases, in that order; junction bases with no gene match: 3. CDR1 and CDR2 from the germline V gene are LGHNA and YNFKEQ. The CDR3 spans 16 residues. CDR3 in amino acids: CASSQQQGGSYNEQFF. CDR3 DNA sequence: TGTGCCAGCAGCCAACAACAGGGGGGCTCCTACAATGAGCAGTTCTTC.

The genes are TRBV12-5 and TRBJ1-2; D is ambiguous. Germline values: CDR1 LGHNT, CDR2 FRNRAP. The CDR3 covers 17 residues. V was shortened by 1 base and J by 6 bases, with 21 bases between the two germline ends. The CDR3 spells CASGLAPKIPSEDGYTF. The CDR3 DNA follows: TGTGCTAGTGGTTTGGCCCCGAAGATACCCTCGGAGGATGGCTACACCTTC.

The chain links TRBV28 to TRBJ2-6, with 12 bases fitting TRBD1. From germline, CDR1 is MDHEN and CDR2 SYDVKM. The V and J ends lost 3 bases and 4 bases, in that order; junction bases with no gene match: 10. The CDR3 runs to 19 residues. The CDR3 DNA follows: TGTGCCAGCAGTTTTACTCCGGGACAGGGGGCGCGAGGGGCCAACGTCCTGACTTTC. This codes for CASSFTPGQGARGANVLTF.

The gene calls are TRBV7-3 and TRBJ2-2, with TRBD1 as a possible D gene (5 bases). Trimming removed 3 bases at V and 5 bases at J, with 7 bases between. CDR3 length equals 13 residues. Germline V lookup: CDR1 SGHTA, CDR2 FQGTGA. The CDR3 loop is CASSFPGTGELFF. CDR3 DNA: TGTGCCAGCAGCTTTCCAGGGACCGGGGAGCTGTTTTTT.

This clone was observed once. The chain couples TRBV11-3 to TRBJ2-1; 8 nucleotides line up with TRBD2. The CDR3 is 15 residues long. Germline CDR1 reads SGHNT; CDR2 reads YENEEA. The J segment lost 10 bases and the V segment lost 1 base, leaving 9 bases of the junction unmatched. The CDR3, as DNA: TGTGCCAGCAGCTTAGTGGCGACTAGCGATGGAGAGCAGTTCTTC. It translates to CASSLVATSDGEQFF.

Notes on this clone: Other DNA sequences in this specimen translate into the identical CDR3. This chain connects TRBV7-2 to TRBJ2-7, with TRBD2 matching over 7 bases. The CDR3 has 12 amino acids. Germline-derived CDR1 and CDR2 are SGHTA and FQGNSA. With V trimmed by 5 bases and J by 4 bases, 2 bases remained unmatched. In DNA form, the CDR3 reads TGTGCCAGCAGCCCACTAGCGTACGAGCAGTACTTC. Translation gives CASSPLAYEQYF. Full variable domain (rest looked up from reference TRBV7-2 and TRBJ2-7): GAGVSQSPSNKVTEKGKDVELRCDPISGHTALYWYRQSLGQGLEFLIYFQGNSAPDKSGLPSDRFSAERTGGSVSTLTIQRTQQEDSAVYLCASSPLAYEQYFGPGTRLTVT.